Listed below are T cell receptor beta chains from one sample, sequenced in a study of graft-versus-host responses after intestinal transplantation. Here immunoSEQ multiplex PCR was the method, and the copy in TCRdb shows in-frame clones only, minus some. The sample includes approximately 63,000 clones, about nine tenths of them seen just once. The specimen comprised ileum tissue, sampled 350 to 400 days after transplant. The receptors here all came from a human patient who received an intestinal transplant, so some T cells may come from the graft donor. Each CDR3 is given with its conserved first and last residue. The D gene is left open where the match is weak. Not every row has a clone size; where given, it reads once, few, many or a size class.

V gene	D gene	clone size	J gene	CDR3 protein	CDR3 DNA
TRBV5-1	.	.	TRBJ1-5	CASSLGSGQPQHF	TGCGCCAGCAGCTTGGGTTCGGGTCAGCCCCAGCATTTT
TRBV6-1	.	.	TRBJ1-1	CASSVGDSGVTEAFF	TGTGCCAGCAGTGTGGGTGATTCGGGGGTAACTGAAGCTTTCTTT
TRBV5-1	TRBD1	.	TRBJ2-1	CASSRAGTGENEQFF	TGCGCCAGCAGCAGAGCCGGGACAGGGGAGAATGAGCAGTTCTTC
TRBV6-1	.	once	TRBJ2-2	CASIRPTKGTGELFF	TGTGCCAGCATTCGACCCACAAAGGGGACCGGGGAGCTGTTTTTT
TRBV11-1	TRBD2	.	TRBJ2-3	CASSLGQREDVDTQYF	TGTGCCAGCAGCTTAGGGCAGCGGGAGGATGTAGATACGCAGTATTTT
TRBV5-1	.	once	TRBJ1-2	CASSWGGTGGGYTF	TGCGCCAGCAGCTGGGGAGGCACTGGGGGTGGCTACACCTTC
TRBV5-1	TRBD2	.	TRBJ2-5	CASSRLAVQQETQYF	TGCGCCAGCAGCCGACTAGCGGTCCAACAAGAGACCCAGTACTTC
TRBV28	TRBD2	.	TRBJ2-3	CASRPSGSPADTQYF	TGTGCCAGCAGACCTAGCGGGAGCCCGGCAGATACGCAGTATTTT
TRBV5-1	.	once	TRBJ2-6	CASSFGRVGPGANVLTF	TGCGCCAGCAGCTTCGGCAGGGTAGGCCCTGGGGCCAACGTCCTGACTTTC
TRBV29-1	.	once	TRBJ2-7	CSVYDSGAGYEQYF	TGCAGCGTCTACGACAGTGGGGCGGGCTACGAGCAGTACTTC
TRBV6-6	TRBD2	few	TRBJ2-7	CASSHGTSAHEQYF	TGTGCCAGCAGTCACGGGACTAGTGCCCACGAGCAGTACTTC
TRBV28	TRBD1	.	TRBJ2-2	CATHPETGGSTGELFF	TGTGCCACGCACCCTGAGACAGGGGGATCCACCGGGGAGCTGTTTTTT
TRBV5-1	.	.	TRBJ1-2	CASSLQEYGYTF	TGCGCCAGCAGCCTACAGGAGTATGGCTACACCTTC
TRBV11-2	TRBD1	.	TRBJ2-1	CASSGTAYNEQFF	TGTGCCAGCAGCGGGACAGCGTACAATGAGCAGTTCTTC
TRBV28	TRBD2	.	TRBJ2-2	CASKELAGAGGELFF	TGTGCCAGCAAGGAACTAGCGGGAGCTGGCGGGGAGCTGTTTTTT
TRBV7-9	.	.	TRBJ1-1	CASSFRANTEAFF	TGTGCCAGCAGCTTTCGCGCAAACACTGAAGCTTTCTTT
TRBV11-2	TRBD2	.	TRBJ2-7	CASSNLAGGLSEQYF	TGTGCCAGCAGCAACTTAGCGGGAGGGCTATCCGAGCAGTACTTC
TRBV5-5	.	.	TRBJ2-1	CASSFRVNEQFF	TGTGCCAGCAGCTTTCGGGTCAATGAGCAGTTCTTC
TRBV6-5	.	.	TRBJ1-2	CASSVDGTYGYTF	TGTGCCAGCAGTGTGGACGGAACCTATGGCTACACCTTC
TRBV5-6	TRBD2	.	TRBJ2-5	CASSPDSGRARETQYF	TGTGCCAGCAGCCCCGATAGCGGGAGGGCCAGGGAGACCCAGTACTTC
TRBV19	TRBD2	once	TRBJ2-1	CASSQRGWNEQFF	TGTGCCAGTAGTCAGCGGGGTTGGAATGAGCAGTTCTTC
TRBV9	.	few	TRBJ1-1	CASSPRQGPMNTEAFF	TGTGCCAGCAGCCCCCGGCAGGGGCCAATGAACACTGAAGCTTTCTTT
TRBV6-5	.	.	TRBJ2-5	CASTEGETQYF	TGTGCCAGCACCGAGGGGGAGACCCAGTACTTC
TRBV7-6	.	.	TRBJ2-7	CASSVSIDRNYEQYF	TGTGCCAGCAGCGTATCCATAGACAGAAACTACGAGCAGTACTTC
TRBV2	.	.	TRBJ1-2	CASSGGSSGNYGYTF	TGTGCCAGCAGTGGGGGTTCTTCAGGGAACTATGGCTACACCTTC